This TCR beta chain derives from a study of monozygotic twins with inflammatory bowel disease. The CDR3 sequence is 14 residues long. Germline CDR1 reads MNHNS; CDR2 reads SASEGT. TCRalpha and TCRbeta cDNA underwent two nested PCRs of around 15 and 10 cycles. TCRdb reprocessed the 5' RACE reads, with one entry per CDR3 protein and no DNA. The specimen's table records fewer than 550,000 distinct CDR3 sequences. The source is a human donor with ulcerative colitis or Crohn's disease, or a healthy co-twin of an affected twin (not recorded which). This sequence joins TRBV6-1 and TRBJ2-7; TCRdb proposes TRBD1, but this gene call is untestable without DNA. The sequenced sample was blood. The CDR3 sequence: CASTKSRGHYEQYF.